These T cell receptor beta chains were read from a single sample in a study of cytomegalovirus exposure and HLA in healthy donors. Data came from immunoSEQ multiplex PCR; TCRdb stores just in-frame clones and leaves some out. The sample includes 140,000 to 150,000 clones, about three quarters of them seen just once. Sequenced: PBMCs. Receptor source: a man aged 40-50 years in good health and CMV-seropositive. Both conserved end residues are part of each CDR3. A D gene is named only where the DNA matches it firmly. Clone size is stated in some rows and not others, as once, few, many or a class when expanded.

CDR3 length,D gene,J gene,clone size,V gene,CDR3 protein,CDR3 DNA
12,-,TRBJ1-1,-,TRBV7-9,CSSSLDGGWAFF,TGTTCCAGCAGCTTAGATGGGGGCTGGGCTTTCTTT
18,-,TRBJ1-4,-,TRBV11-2,CASSPHPGGGRTNEKLFF,TGTGCCAGCAGCCCGCACCCCGGGGGGGGGAGAACTAATGAAAAACTGTTTTTT
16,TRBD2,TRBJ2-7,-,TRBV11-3,CASSTGLAGGTYEQYF,TGTGCCAGCAGCACCGGACTAGCGGGAGGGACCTACGAGCAGTACTTC
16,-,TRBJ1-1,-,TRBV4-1,CASSRAGRNRGTEAFF,TGCGCCAGCAGCCGAGCGGGGAGGAATAGGGGCACTGAAGCTTTCTTT
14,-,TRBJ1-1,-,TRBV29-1,CSVVKQGKDTEAFF,TGCAGCGTTGTCAAACAGGGAAAAGACACTGAAGCTTTCTTT
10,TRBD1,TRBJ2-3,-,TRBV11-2,CASSFQQGSF,TGTGCCAGCAGCTTCCAACAGGGGAGCTTT
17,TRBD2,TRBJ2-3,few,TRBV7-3,CASSPGLSGRAGDTQYF,TGTGCCAGCAGCCCCGGGTTGAGCGGGAGGGCCGGAGATACGCAGTATTTT
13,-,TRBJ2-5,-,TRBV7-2,CASSLVTQETQYF,TGTGCCAGCAGCTTAGTCACTCAAGAGACCCAGTACTTC
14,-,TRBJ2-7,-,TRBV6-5,CASRGAGSSYEQYF,TGTGCCAGCAGAGGGGCCGGCAGCTCCTACGAGCAGTACTTC
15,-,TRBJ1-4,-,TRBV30,CAWSVWGVGNEKLFF,TGTGCCTGGAGTGTTTGGGGGGTCGGAAATGAAAAACTGTTTTTT
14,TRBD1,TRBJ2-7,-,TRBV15,CATSRGGTGREQYF,TGTGCCACCAGCAGAGGTGGGACAGGGCGCGAGCAGTACTTC
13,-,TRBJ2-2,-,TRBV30,CAWSVPVTGELFF,TGTGCCTGGAGTGTTCCGGTCACCGGGGAGCTGTTTTTT
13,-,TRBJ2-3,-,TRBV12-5,CASGSTRTDTQYF,TGTGCTAGTGGTTCAACTAGGACAGATACGCAGTATTTT
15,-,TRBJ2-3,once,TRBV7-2,CASSLVGAAGDTQYF,TGTGCCAGCAGCTTAGTGGGGGCCGCGGGAGATACGCAGTATTTT
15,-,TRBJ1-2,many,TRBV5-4,CASSLGQLANYGYTF,TGTGCCAGCAGCTTGGGACAGTTAGCTAACTATGGCTACACCTTC
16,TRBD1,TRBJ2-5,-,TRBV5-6,CASSGGRTGGQETQYF,TGTGCCAGCAGCGGGGGTCGGACAGGGGGCCAAGAGACCCAGTACTTC
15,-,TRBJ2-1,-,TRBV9,CASSVEGHIYNEQFF,TGTGCCAGCAGCGTAGAGGGACACATCTACAATGAGCAGTTCTTC
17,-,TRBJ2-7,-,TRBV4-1,CASSQDTDSFTSYEQYF,TGCGCCAGCAGCCAAGATACCGACAGTTTCACCTCCTACGAGCAGTACTTC
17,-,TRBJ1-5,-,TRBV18,CASSPFAQGLGNQPQHF,TGTGCCAGCTCACCATTTGCCCAGGGGCTGGGCAATCAGCCCCAGCATTTT
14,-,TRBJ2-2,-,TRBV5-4,CASSLALNTGELFF,TGTGCCAGCAGCTTGGCCTTGAACACCGGGGAGCTGTTTTTT
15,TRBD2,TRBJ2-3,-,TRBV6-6,CASSLAGVREDTQYF,TGTGCCAGCAGCCTAGCGGGAGTCCGGGAAGACACGCAGTATTTT
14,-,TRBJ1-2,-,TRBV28,CASSAQGKSYGYTF,TGTGCCAGCAGCGCTCAGGGGAAATCGTATGGCTACACCTTC
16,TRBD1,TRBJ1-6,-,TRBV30,CAWRFGTGPSNSPLHF,TGTGCCTGGAGATTCGGGACAGGGCCTAGTAATTCACCCCTCCACTTT
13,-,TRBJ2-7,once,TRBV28,CASSLGQSYEQYF,TGTGCCAGCAGTTTAGGACAGTCCTACGAGCAGTACTTC
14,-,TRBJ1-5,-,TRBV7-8,CASSLTSNNQPQHF,TGTGCCAGCAGTTTAACGAGCAACAATCAGCCCCAGCATTTT
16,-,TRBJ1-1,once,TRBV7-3,CASSLNMPADYTEAFF,TGTGCCAGCAGCTTAAATATGCCGGCGGATTACACTGAAGCTTTCTTT
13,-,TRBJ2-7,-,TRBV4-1,CASSQVSEYEQYF,TGCGCCAGCAGCCAAGTGAGCGAGTACGAGCAGTACTTC
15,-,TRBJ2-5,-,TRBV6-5,CASSYSAASRETQYF,TGTGCCAGCAGTTACTCGGCGGCTAGCAGGGAGACCCAGTACTTC